This is a list of T cell receptor beta chains from one sample in a study of T cell responses to AZD1222 COVID-19 vaccine. Clones were read by immunoSEQ multiplex PCR, and TCRdb kept only the in-frame ones, dropping some. The sample lists about 100,000 clones; around nine tenths were seen once. Sequenced here: peripheral blood, sampled on day 0 of AZD1222 vaccination. These receptors all stem from an adult in good health. The CDR3 runs from the conserved cysteine through the conserved F or W. Each record gives: D gene, clone size, V gene, J gene, CDR3 protein, CDR3 DNA. A D gene is named only where the DNA matches it firmly. Clone sizes are given selectively: once, few, many, or a class where the clone is expanded.

TRBD1	.	TRBV7-2	TRBJ1-2	CASSLRDSGSMGF	TGTGCCAGCAGCTTAAGGGACAGTGGCTCTATGGGTTTC
.	once	TRBV30	TRBJ1-4	CAWSEFPTNPEKLFF	TGTGCCTGGAGTGAATTCCCCACGAATCCGGAAAAACTGTTTTTT
.	.	TRBV27	TRBJ1-6	CASSLDSRTSPLHF	TGTGCCAGCAGCCTCGACAGTCGGACTTCACCCCTCCACTTT
.	.	TRBV7-8	TRBJ2-4	CASSQMEGAPGSRKNIQYF	TGTGCCAGCAGCCAAATGGAAGGTGCGCCTGGGAGCCGAAAAAACATTCAGTACTTC
.	.	TRBV12-3/TRBV12-4	TRBJ1-1	CASSPVTEAFF	TGTGCCAGCAGTCCGGTTACTGAAGCTTTCTTT
TRBD1	.	TRBV27	TRBJ1-1	CASSLSGGSEAFF	TGTGCCAGCAGTTTGTCAGGGGGGTCTGAAGCTTTCTTT
.	.	TRBV21-1	TRBJ2-3	CASSNRADTQYF	TGTGCCAGCAGCAACAGGGCAGATACGCAGTATTTT
TRBD1	.	TRBV5-6	TRBJ1-1	CASRFGARQGGTEAFF	TGTGCCAGCAGGTTCGGGGCCAGACAGGGCGGAACTGAAGCTTTCTTT
.	.	TRBV5-8	TRBJ2-5	CASSFGTQSLPETQYF	TGTGCCAGCAGCTTCGGGACTCAGAGCCTTCCAGAGACCCAGTACTTC
.	.	TRBV2	TRBJ1-1	CASGGTYMNTEAFF	TGTGCCAGCGGGGGAACATATATGAACACTGAAGCTTTCTTT
.	.	TRBV10-3	TRBJ1-2	CAIRWGGQSYGYTF	TGTGCCATCAGGTGGGGAGGACAGAGCTATGGCTACACCTTC
.	.	TRBV7-2	TRBJ2-3	CASSLARTGRDTQYF	TGTGCCAGCAGCTTAGCGAGGACGGGGCGAGATACGCAGTATTTT
TRBD1	.	TRBV5-5	TRBJ1-2	CASSGDRGVKGYTF	TGTGCCAGCAGCGGGGACAGGGGAGTGAAAGGCTACACCTTC
.	.	TRBV12-3/TRBV12-4	TRBJ2-7	CASSLGGIYEQYF	TGTGCCAGCAGTTTAGGTGGAATCTACGAGCAGTACTTC
TRBD1	.	TRBV6-2/TRBV6-3	TRBJ2-7	CASSFPDRDRSTYEQYF	TGTGCCAGCAGTTTCCCAGATCGGGACAGGAGTACCTACGAGCAGTACTTC
.	.	TRBV29-1	TRBJ1-5	CSVEVCRSFSRGRKNQPQHF	TGCAGCGTTGAAGTCTGTAGGTCCTTTTCTCGAGGGCGAAAGAATCAGCCCCAGCATTTT
.	once	TRBV6-5	TRBJ1-2	CASSHRDGMYGYTF	TGTGCCAGCAGTCACCGGGACGGAATGTATGGCTACACCTTC
.	.	TRBV19	TRBJ2-1	CASSSGAIRSNEQFF	TGTGCCAGTAGTAGCGGGGCAATTCGAAGCAATGAGCAGTTCTTC
.	.	TRBV6-6	TRBJ1-6	CASSYSGQYSPLHF	TGTGCCAGCAGTTACTCTGGCCAATATTCACCCCTCCACTTT
.	.	TRBV16	TRBJ2-7	CASSQWAKMGTGGVFHEQYF	TGTGCCAGCAGCCAATGGGCGAAAATGGGTACGGGGGGCGTGTTTCACGAGCAGTACTTC
.	.	TRBV5-1	TRBJ2-2	CASRNLEGGLITGELFF	TGCGCCAGCCGGAACTTGGAGGGGGGCCTAATCACCGGGGAGCTGTTTTTT
.	.	TRBV3-1/TRBV3-2	TRBJ2-1	CASSFHAYEQFF	TGTGCCAGCAGCTTCCATGCCTATGAGCAGTTCTTC
TRBD1	.	TRBV5-6	TRBJ1-1	CASSLPGEGTGVNTEAFF	TGTGCCAGCAGCTTACCCGGAGAAGGGACAGGCGTGAACACTGAAGCTTTCTTT
TRBD1	once	TRBV6-5	TRBJ1-5	CASSYSGQGGQPQHF	TGTGCCAGCAGTTACTCGGGACAGGGTGGCCAGCCCCAGCATTTT
.	.	TRBV4-1	TRBJ2-2	CASSPGGGTGELFF	TGCGCCAGCAGCCCAGGGGGGGGCACCGGGGAGCTGTTTTTT
TRBD1	.	TRBV5-6	TRBJ2-7	CASSLVAGGRREQYF	TGTGCCAGCAGCTTGGTGGCAGGGGGTCGTCGAGAGCAGTACTTC
.	.	TRBV5-1	TRBJ1-4	CASSRAGEGEKLFF	TGCGCCAGCAGCCGGGCAGGAGAAGGGGAAAAACTGTTTTTT
.	.	TRBV3-1/TRBV3-2	TRBJ1-5	CASSQDLGSNQPQHF	TGTGCCAGCAGCCAAGATCTCGGTAGCAATCAGCCCCAGCATTTT
TRBD1	once	TRBV6-2/TRBV6-3	TRBJ2-7	CASSFPGTGVNYEQYF	TGTGCCAGCAGTTTTCCCGGGACAGGGGTAAACTACGAGCAGTACTTC
.	.	TRBV6-5	TRBJ2-2	CASRSNTGELFF	TGTGCCAGCAGATCAAACACCGGGGAGCTGTTTTTT
.	.	TRBV5-1	TRBJ1-5	CASSERVNQPQHF	TGCGCCAGCAGCGAAAGGGTCAATCAGCCCCAGCATTTT
TRBD1	.	TRBV5-1	TRBJ2-2	CASSLSQGVISGELFF	TGCGCCAGCAGCTTGTCACAGGGGGTCATATCCGGGGAGCTGTTTTTT
.	.	TRBV12-3/TRBV12-4	TRBJ2-3	CASSFGITDTQYF	TGTGCCAGCAGTTTTGGGATCACAGATACGCAGTATTTT
.	.	TRBV3-1/TRBV3-2	TRBJ2-3	CASSQSDTQYF	TGTGCCAGCAGCCAATCAGATACGCAGTATTTT
TRBD1	.	TRBV3-1/TRBV3-2	TRBJ2-3	CASSLADRIDTQYF	TGTGCCAGCAGCCTGGCGGACAGGATAGATACGCAGTATTTT
.	.	TRBV4-1	TRBJ1-6	CASSQLLTLPESPLHF	TGCGCCAGCAGCCAGCTCCTAACACTTCCGGAATCACCCCTCCACTTT
.	.	TRBV4-1	TRBJ2-7	CASSQDATPGQPYEQYF	TGCGCCAGCAGCCAAGACGCTACACCGGGACAACCTTACGAGCAGTACTTC
.	.	TRBV27	TRBJ1-5	CASSLNGQSPQHF	TGTGCCAGCAGTTTAAATGGTCAATCGCCCCAGCATTTT
TRBD2	.	TRBV6-5	TRBJ2-7	CASSSSGFYEQYF	TGTGCCAGCAGTTCTAGCGGTTTCTACGAGCAGTACTTC
.	.	TRBV7-6	TRBJ2-7	CASSPTGGEQYF	TGTGCCAGCAGCCCAACGGGCGGAGAGCAGTACTTC
.	.	TRBV6-5	TRBJ2-7	CASSYPMGAGAYEQYF	TGTGCCAGCAGTTACCCGATGGGGGCGGGGGCCTACGAGCAGTACTTC
.	.	TRBV5-1	TRBJ1-2	CASSLGDGGLGYTF	TGCGCCAGCAGCTTGGGGGATGGGGGGCTTGGCTACACCTTC
.	few	TRBV2	TRBJ1-1	CASSTKGRSEAFF	TGTGCCAGCAGCACCAAGGGACGGAGTGAAGCTTTCTTT
.	.	TRBV10-2	TRBJ1-1	CASSEQVENTEAFF	TGCGCCAGCAGTGAGCAGGTGGAGAACACTGAAGCTTTCTTT
.	.	TRBV4-1	TRBJ1-5	CASSQDGGRSNQPQHF	TGCGCCAGCAGCCAAGATGGGGGGCGAAGCAATCAGCCCCAGCATTTT
TRBD2	once	TRBV5-5	TRBJ2-4	CASSFTSGIGAAKNIQYF	TGTGCCAGCAGCTTTACTAGCGGGATAGGGGCCGCCAAAAACATTCAGTACTTC
.	.	TRBV6-5	TRBJ1-6	CASTRGLGSPLHF	TGTGCCAGCACTCGGGGGTTGGGCTCACCCCTCCACTTT